This T cell receptor beta chain came from a study of control samples from healthy donors and cancer patients. Measured with immunoSEQ multiplex PCR; TCRdb has only the in-frame clones, and not every one. The sample records approximately 82,000 clones, about 87% being singletons. The length of the CDR3 is 13 residues. Trimming pared 5 bases from V and 5 bases from J, leaving 7 bases between. Per germline, CDR1 MNHNS and CDR2 SASEGT. Sequencing used blood. The chain uses TRBV6-1 and TRBJ1-6; D is unclear. The TCR was taken from a man aged 50 to 60 in good health. CDR3: CASSWQDNSPLHF. In DNA, the CDR3 is TGTGCCAGCAGTTGGCAGGATAATTCACCCCTCCACTTT.